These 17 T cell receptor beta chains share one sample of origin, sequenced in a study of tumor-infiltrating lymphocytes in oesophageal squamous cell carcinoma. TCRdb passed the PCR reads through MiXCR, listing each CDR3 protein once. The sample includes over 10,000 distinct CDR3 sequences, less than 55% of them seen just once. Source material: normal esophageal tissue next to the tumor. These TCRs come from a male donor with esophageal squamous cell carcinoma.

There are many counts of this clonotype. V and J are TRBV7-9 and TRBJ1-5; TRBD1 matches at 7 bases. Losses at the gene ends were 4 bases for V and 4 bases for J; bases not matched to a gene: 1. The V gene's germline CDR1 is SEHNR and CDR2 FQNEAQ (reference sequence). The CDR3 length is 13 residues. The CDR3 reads CASSSQGNQPQHF. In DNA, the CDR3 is TGTGCCAGCAGCTCACAGGGGAATCAGCCCCAGCATTTT.

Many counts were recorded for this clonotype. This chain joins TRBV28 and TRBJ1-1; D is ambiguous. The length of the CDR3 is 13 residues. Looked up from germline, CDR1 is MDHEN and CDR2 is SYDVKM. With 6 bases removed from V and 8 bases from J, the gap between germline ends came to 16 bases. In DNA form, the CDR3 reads TGTGCCAGCAGCCCCCGCGGGCAGGTCGAAGCTTTCTTT. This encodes CASSPRGQVEAFF.

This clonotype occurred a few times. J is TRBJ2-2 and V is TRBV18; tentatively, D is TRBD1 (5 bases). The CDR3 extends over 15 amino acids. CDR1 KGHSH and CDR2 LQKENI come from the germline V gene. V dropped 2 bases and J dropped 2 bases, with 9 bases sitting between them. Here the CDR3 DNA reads TGTGCCAGCTCACCAGCAGGGTCAAACACCGGGGAGCTGTTTTTT. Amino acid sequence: CASSPAGSNTGELFF. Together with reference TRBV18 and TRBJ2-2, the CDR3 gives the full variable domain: NAGVMQNPRHLVRRRGQEARLRCSPMKGHSHVYWYRQLPEEGLKFMVYLQKENIIDESGMPKERFSAEFPKEGPSILRIQQVVRGDSAAYFCASSPAGSNTGELFFGEGSRLTVL.

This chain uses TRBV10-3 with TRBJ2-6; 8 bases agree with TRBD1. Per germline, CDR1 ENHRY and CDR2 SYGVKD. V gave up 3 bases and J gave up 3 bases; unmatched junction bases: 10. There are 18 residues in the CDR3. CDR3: CAISDVVGRGLGANVLTF. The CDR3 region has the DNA TGTGCCATCAGTGACGTCGTCGGCAGGGGGCTTGGGGCCAACGTCCTGACTTTC.

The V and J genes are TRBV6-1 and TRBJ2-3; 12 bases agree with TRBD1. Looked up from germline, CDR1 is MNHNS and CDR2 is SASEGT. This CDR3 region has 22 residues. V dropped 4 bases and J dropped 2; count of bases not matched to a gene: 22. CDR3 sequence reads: CASSGTRGQGASRAFYTDTQYF. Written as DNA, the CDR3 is TGTGCCAGCAGTGGGACTCGGGGACAGGGGGCGTCCAGGGCTTTTTACACAGATACGCAGTATTTT.

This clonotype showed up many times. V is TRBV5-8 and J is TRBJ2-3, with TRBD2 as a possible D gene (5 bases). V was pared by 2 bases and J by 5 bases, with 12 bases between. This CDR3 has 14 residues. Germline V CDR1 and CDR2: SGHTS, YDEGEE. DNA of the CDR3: TGTGCCAGCAGCTTTAGGAGGTTCCAAGATACGCAGTATTTT. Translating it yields CASSFRRFQDTQYF.

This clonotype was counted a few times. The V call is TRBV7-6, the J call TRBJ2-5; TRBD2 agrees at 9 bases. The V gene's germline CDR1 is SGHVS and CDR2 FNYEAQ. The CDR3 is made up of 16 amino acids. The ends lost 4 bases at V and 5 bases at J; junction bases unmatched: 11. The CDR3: CASSSLSGRGKETQYF. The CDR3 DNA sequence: TGTGCCAGCAGCTCACTTAGCGGGAGAGGGAAGGAGACCCAGTACTTC.

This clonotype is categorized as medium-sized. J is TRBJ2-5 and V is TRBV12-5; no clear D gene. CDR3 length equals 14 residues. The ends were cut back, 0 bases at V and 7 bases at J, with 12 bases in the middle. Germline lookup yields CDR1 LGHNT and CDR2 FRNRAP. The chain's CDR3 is CASGLVPQWGTQYF. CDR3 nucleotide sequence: TGTGCTAGTGGTTTGGTACCGCAGTGGGGGACCCAGTACTTC. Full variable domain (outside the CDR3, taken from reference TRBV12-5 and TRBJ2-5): DARVTQTPRHKVTEMGQEVTMRCQPILGHNTVFWYRQTMMQGLELLAYFRNRAPLDDSGMPKDRFSAEMPDATLATLKIQPSEPRDSAVYFCASGLVPQWGTQYFGPGTRLLVL.

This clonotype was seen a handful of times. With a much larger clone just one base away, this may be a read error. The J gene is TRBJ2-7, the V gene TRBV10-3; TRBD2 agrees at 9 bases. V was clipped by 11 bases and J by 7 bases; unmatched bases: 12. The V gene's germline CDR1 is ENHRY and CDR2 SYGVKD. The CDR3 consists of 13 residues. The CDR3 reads CAQASGEGNEQYF. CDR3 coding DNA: TGTGCCCAGGCTAGCGGGGAAGGGAATGAGCAGTACTTC.

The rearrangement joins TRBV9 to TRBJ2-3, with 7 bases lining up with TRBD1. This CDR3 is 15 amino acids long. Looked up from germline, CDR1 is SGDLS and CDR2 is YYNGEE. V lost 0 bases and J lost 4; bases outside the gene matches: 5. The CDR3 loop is CASSVAAQGADTQYF. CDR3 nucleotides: TGTGCCAGCAGCGTAGCTGCCCAGGGGGCAGATACGCAGTATTTT.

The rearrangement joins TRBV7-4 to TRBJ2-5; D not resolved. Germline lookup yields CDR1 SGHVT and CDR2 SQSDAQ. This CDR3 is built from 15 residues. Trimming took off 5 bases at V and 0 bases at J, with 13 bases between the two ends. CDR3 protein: CASSPTPANQETQYF. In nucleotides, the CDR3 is TGTGCCAGCAGCCCGACCCCAGCGAACCAAGAGACCCAGTACTTC.

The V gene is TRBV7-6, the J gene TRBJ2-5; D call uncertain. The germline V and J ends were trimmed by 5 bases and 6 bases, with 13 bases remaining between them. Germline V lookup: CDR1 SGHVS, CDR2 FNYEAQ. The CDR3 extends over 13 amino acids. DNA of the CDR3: TGTGCCAGCAGCCCGGGTCAGGCGAAGACCCAGTACTTC. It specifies CASSPGQAKTQYF.

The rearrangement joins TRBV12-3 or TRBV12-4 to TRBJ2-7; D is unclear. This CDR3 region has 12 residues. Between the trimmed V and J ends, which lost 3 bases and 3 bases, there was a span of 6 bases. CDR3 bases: TGTGCCAGCAGTTTCAGGAACTACGAGCAGTACTTC. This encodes CASSFRNYEQYF.

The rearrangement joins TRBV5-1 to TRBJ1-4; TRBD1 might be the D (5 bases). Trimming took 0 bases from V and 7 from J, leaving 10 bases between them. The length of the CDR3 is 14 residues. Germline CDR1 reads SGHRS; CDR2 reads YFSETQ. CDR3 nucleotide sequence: TGCGCCAGCAGCTTGGCCGGGGGGGGTGAAAAACTGTTTTTT. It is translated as CASSLAGGGEKLFF.

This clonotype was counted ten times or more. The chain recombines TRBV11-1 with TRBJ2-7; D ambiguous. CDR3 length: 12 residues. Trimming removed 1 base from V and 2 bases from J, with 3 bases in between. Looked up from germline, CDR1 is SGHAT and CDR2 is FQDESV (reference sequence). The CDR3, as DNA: TGTGCCAGCAGCTTAGAGCCCTACGAGCAGTACTTC. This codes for CASSLEPYEQYF. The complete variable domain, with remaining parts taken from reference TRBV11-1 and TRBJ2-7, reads EAEVAQSPRYKITEKSQAVAFWCDPISGHATLYWYRQILGQGPELLVQFQDESVVDDSQLPKDRFSAERLKGVDSTLKIQPAELGDSAMYLCASSLEPYEQYFGPGTRLTVT.

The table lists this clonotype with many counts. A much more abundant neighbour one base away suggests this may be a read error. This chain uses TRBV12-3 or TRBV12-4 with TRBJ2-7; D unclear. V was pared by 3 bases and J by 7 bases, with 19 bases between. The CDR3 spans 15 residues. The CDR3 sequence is CASSFSVGRYNEQYF. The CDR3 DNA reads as TGTGCCAGCAGTTTCTCCGTAGGGCGTTACAATGAGCAGTACTTC.

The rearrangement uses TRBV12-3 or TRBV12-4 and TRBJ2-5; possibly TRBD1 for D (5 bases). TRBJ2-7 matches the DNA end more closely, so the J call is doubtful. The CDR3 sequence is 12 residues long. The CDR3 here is CASSQGIGEQYF. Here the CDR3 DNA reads TGTGCCAGCAGTCAGGGAATCGGCGAGCAGTACTTC.